These 22 T cell receptor beta chains originate from one sample sequenced in a study of blood T cell repertoires in COVID-19. The repertoire was sequenced with immunoSEQ multiplex PCR; TCRdb's copy has only in-frame clones and lacks some. The table has about 35,000 clones, approximately 93% seen once. The sequenced material came from peripheral blood. The receptor set was obtained from a man aged 45-60 years with active COVID-19.

The CDR3 loop is CASRRGGVTDTQYF. DNA for the CDR3: TGTGCCAGCAGGAGGGGAGGGGTCACAGATACGCAGTATTTT. J is TRBJ2-3 and V is TRBV7-9; 7 bases line up with TRBD2. This CDR3 has 14 amino acids. V trimming: 6 bases; J trimming: 2 bases; junction bases outside the gene matches: 5. The germline gives CDR1 SEHNR, CDR2 FQNEAQ (reference sequence).

The chain carries TRBV30 and TRBJ1-6; 9 bases map to TRBD1. CDR1 and CDR2 from the germline V gene are GTSNPN and SVGIG (reference sequence). Trimming removed 4 bases from V and 10 bases from J; junction bases left unmatched: 5. This CDR3 has 13 amino acids. For the CDR3, the DNA is TGTGCCTGGAACATGGACAGGGGCTCACCCCTCCACTTT. Residues: CAWNMDRGSPLHF.

Here the CDR3 reads CASSTRLAGGTDTQYF. CDR3 nucleotides: TGTGCCAGCAGCACCAGACTAGCGGGGGGCACAGATACGCAGTATTTT. This chain uses TRBV9 with TRBJ2-3; 12 bases are shared with TRBD2. Germline values: CDR1 SGDLS, CDR2 YYNGEE. The CDR3 has 16 residues. Trimming removed 4 bases from V and 1 base from J; junction bases left unmatched: 4. Variable domain in full (rest from reference TRBV9 and TRBJ2-3): DSGVTQTPKHLITATGQRVTLRCSPRSGDLSVYWYQQSLDQGLQFLIQYYNGEERAKGNILERFSAQQFPDLHSELNLSSLELGDSALYFCASSTRLAGGTDTQYFGPGTRLTVL.

The chain joins TRBV5-5 to TRBJ2-2; 8 bases agree with TRBD1. Looked up from germline, CDR1 is SGHKS and CDR2 is YYEKEE (reference sequence). The J segment lost 1 base and the V segment lost 2 bases, leaving 1 base of the junction unmatched. CDR3 length: 15 residues. CDR3 protein: CASSFGTGNTGELFF. The CDR3 coding sequence is TGTGCCAGCAGCTTCGGGACAGGGAACACCGGGGAGCTGTTTTTT.

This rearrangement joins TRBV14 to TRBJ2-1, with D maybe TRBD1 (6 bases). This CDR3 is 14 amino acids long. V was clipped by 6 bases and J by 3 bases, with 12 bases between them. In germline, CDR1 is SGHDN, CDR2 FVKESK. In DNA, the CDR3 is TGTGCCAGCAGAGGCAGGGGTTACTACAATGAGCAGTTCTTC. Its translation: CASRGRGYYNEQFF.

This rearrangement joins TRBV30 to TRBJ2-1, with TRBD2 identical over 10 bases. There are 16 residues in the CDR3. Looked up from germline, CDR1 is GTSNPN and CDR2 is SVGIG (reference sequence). The junction had 8 bases not matched to a gene; V was cut back by 3 bases and J by 3 bases. The CDR3 DNA is TGTGCCTGGAGCCTACTAGCGGGGTCCGTCTACAATGAGCAGTTCTTC. Translated: CAWSLLAGSVYNEQFF.

The rearrangement uses TRBV18 and TRBJ1-4; D uncertain. The germline V gene encodes CDR1 KGHSH and CDR2 LQKENI. With 3 bases removed from V and 7 bases from J, the gap between germline ends came to 18 bases. This CDR3 comprises 16 residues. The CDR3 nucleotides read TGTGCCAGCTCACCCCTTGGCGGGTTGGACGTTGAAAAACTGTTTTTT. Amino acids: CASSPLGGLDVEKLFF.

The V call is TRBV9, the J call TRBJ2-3; TRBD1 matches 9 bases. The V gene's germline CDR1 is SGDLS and CDR2 YYNGEE. With V trimmed by 2 bases and J by 2 bases, 3 bases remained unmatched. This CDR3 spans 15 amino acids. CDR3 amino acids: CASSVGQGNTDTQYF. In DNA, the CDR3 is TGTGCCAGCAGCGTGGGACAGGGCAACACAGATACGCAGTATTTT.

The CDR3 nucleotides are TGTGCCAGTAGTATAGGAACGGGAGGTGGCTACACCTTC. It translates to CASSIGTGGGYTF. The chain joins TRBV19 to TRBJ1-2; no clear D. The V end was cut by 1 base, the J end by 7 bases, with 10 bases between. This CDR3 contains 13 residues. CDR1 and CDR2 from the germline V gene are LNHDA and SQIVND (reference sequence).

The chain is built from TRBV10-3 and TRBJ1-2; the D is unclear. CDR3 size: 12 residues. V shed 0 bases and J shed 4 bases, with 3 bases lying between them. Germline CDR1 is ENHRY and CDR2 is SYGVKD. This CDR3 reads CAISESSYGYTF. The DNA for the CDR3 is TGTGCCATCAGTGAGTCCAGCTATGGCTACACCTTC.

The chain is built from TRBV5-5 and TRBJ2-1, with 11 bases fitting TRBD1. Looked up from germline, CDR1 is SGHKS and CDR2 is YYEKEE (reference sequence). The ends lost 4 bases at V and 7 bases at J; junction bases unmatched: 4. There are 14 residues in the CDR3. The DNA for the CDR3 is TGTGCCAGCAGCCGGGACAGGGGGACGAATGAGCAGTTCTTC. This sequence encodes CASSRDRGTNEQFF.

The chain combines TRBV19 with TRBJ2-7; 13 bases line up with TRBD2. The CDR3 is made up of 15 amino acids. Germline V gene sequence: CDR1 LNHDA, CDR2 SQIVND (reference sequence). The ends lost 4 bases at V and 6 bases at J; junction bases unmatched: 6. The CDR3 DNA follows: TGTGCCAGTAGTACCCCTGGACTAGCGGGAGTCGAGCAGTACTTC. This codes for CASSTPGLAGVEQYF.

The rearrangement joins TRBV19 to TRBJ2-2; 10 nucleotides match TRBD1. The CDR3 runs 16 residues. Germline V CDR1 and CDR2: LNHDA, SQIVND (reference sequence). Trimming removed 3 bases from V and 3 bases from J; junction bases left unmatched: 4. Written as DNA, the CDR3 is TGTGCCAGTAGTATGAGACAGGGGGCCTACACCGGGGAGCTGTTTTTT. It translates to CASSMRQGAYTGELFF.

This rearrangement joins TRBV30 to TRBJ2-5, with unresolved D. Germline-derived CDR1 and CDR2 are GTSNPN and SVGIG (reference sequence). Trimming left V 4 bases short and J 1 base short, with 13 bases between. This CDR3 has 14 residues. CDR3 nucleotides: TGTGCCTGGAACATTGGGTCGGGCCAAGAGACCCAGTACTTC. It is translated as CAWNIGSGQETQYF.

The J gene is TRBJ1-6, the V gene TRBV2; a weak D match, TRBD1 (5 bases). Germline values: CDR1 SNHLY, CDR2 FYNNEI. The CDR3 has 15 residues. Deletions cut 8 bases from V and 6 bases from J, with 17 bases between. CDR3 amino acids: CASLNRGRSNSPLHF. The CDR3 DNA follows: TGTGCCAGCCTAAATCGGGGGAGGAGTAATTCACCCCTCCACTTT.

The chain carries TRBV9 and TRBJ1-2, with D maybe TRBD1 (6 bases). The V end was cut by 0 bases, the J end by 3 bases, with 12 bases between. The CDR3 has 15 amino acids. Per germline, CDR1 SGDLS and CDR2 YYNGEE. CDR3 sequence: CASSVGAGADYGYTF. CDR3 in DNA: TGTGCCAGCAGCGTAGGGGCGGGGGCGGACTATGGCTACACCTTC.

This chain uses TRBV9 with TRBJ2-1, with D unclear. V was shortened by 2 bases and J by 0 bases, with 9 bases between the two germline ends. This CDR3 contains 15 residues. The germline CDR1 and CDR2 sequences are SGDLS and YYNGEE. In DNA form, the CDR3 reads TGTGCCAGCAGCGTGGGCGCGAGCTCCTACAATGAGCAGTTCTTC. This sequence encodes CASSVGASSYNEQFF.

This clone turned up a few times. The rearrangement joins TRBV6-5 to TRBJ1-4, with D possibly matching TRBD1 (5 bases). The CDR3 length is 13 residues. Germline V gives CDR1 MNHEY, CDR2 SVGAGI. The germline V and J ends were trimmed by 5 bases and 8 bases, with 12 bases remaining between them. CDR3 sequence: CASSKGWGEKLFF. In DNA, the CDR3 is TGTGCCAGCAGTAAGGGGTGGGGAGAAAAACTGTTTTTT.

The genes are TRBV10-3 and TRBJ1-5; D call uncertain. Germline CDR1 and CDR2: ENHRY and SYGVKD. V lost 0 bases and J 5 bases, leaving 11 bases between the germline ends. This CDR3 comprises 15 residues. The CDR3 DNA is TGTGCCATCAGTGAGTCGAGTAGACAAGATCAGCCCCAGCATTTT. Translation: CAISESSRQDQPQHF.

The rearrangement links TRBV25-1 to TRBJ2-3; TRBD2 matches 7 bases. CDR3 length: 14 amino acids. Germline V gives CDR1 MGHDK, CDR2 SYGVNS. J was trimmed by 1 base and V by 5 bases; bases with no gene match: 3. CDR3 loop: CASSLLARTDTQYF. CDR3 coding DNA: TGTGCCAGCAGTTTACTAGCGCGCACAGATACGCAGTATTTT.

This chain joins TRBV7-2 and TRBJ1-5, with D unclear. The CDR3 has 13 residues. Germline V gene data show CDR1 as SGHTA and CDR2 as FQGNSA. V lost 3 bases to trimming and J lost 8 bases, with 11 bases between them. The CDR3 region has the DNA TGTGCCAGCAGCTTTAATCCACCGGAGCCCCAGCATTTT. Translated: CASSFNPPEPQHF.

The chain links TRBV24-1 to TRBJ2-7; D uncertain. The CDR3 is 14 residues long. The germline CDR1 and CDR2 sequences are KGHDR and SFDVKD. The V end lost 2 bases, the J end lost 4 bases, and 11 bases lay between the germline ends. In DNA form, the CDR3 reads TGTGCCACCAGTGATTCCCGCGTTCCGTACGAGCAGTACTTC. Translated, it gives CATSDSRVPYEQYF.